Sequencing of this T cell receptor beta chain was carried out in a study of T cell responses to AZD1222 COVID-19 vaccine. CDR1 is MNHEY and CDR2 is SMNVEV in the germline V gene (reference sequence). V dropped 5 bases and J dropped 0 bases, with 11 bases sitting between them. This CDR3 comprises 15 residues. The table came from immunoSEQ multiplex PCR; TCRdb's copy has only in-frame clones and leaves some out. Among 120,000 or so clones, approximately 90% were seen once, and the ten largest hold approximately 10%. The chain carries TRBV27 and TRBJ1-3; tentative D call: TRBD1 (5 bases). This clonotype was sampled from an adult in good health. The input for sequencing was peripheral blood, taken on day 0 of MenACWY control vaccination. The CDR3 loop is CASSPNRNSGNTIYF. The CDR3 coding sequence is TGTGCCAGCAGTCCCAACAGGAACTCTGGAAACACCATATATTTT.